The present T cell receptor (beta chain) was sequenced within a study of shared clonotypes between healthy human individuals. Overall study results and limits: The represented genetic and exposure-history diversity was limited by the small number of donors.

A note on this clone: The antigen is undetermined.

V lost 8 bases to trimming and J lost 0 bases, with 10 bases between them. The CDR3 runs to 13 residues. Per germline, CDR1 MGHDK and CDR2 SYGVNS. Assay used: immunoSEQ multiplex PCR; TCRdb lists only in-frame clones, some missing. The sample holds millions of clones; around nine tenths are singletons and the top ten take over 0.12%. The TCR comes from a man younger than 30 in good health. The genes are TRBV25-1 and TRBJ2-5, with TRBD2 as a possible D gene (6 bases). What was sequenced was naive CD4+ T cells sorted from blood. As to subset: CD45RA+ positively selected. DNA for the CDR3: TGTGCCAGCGATAGCGGATACCAAGAGACCCAGTACTTC. Protein: CASDSGYQETQYF.